These 3 T cell receptor beta chains came from one sample sequenced in a study of shared clonotypes between healthy human individuals. The method was immunoSEQ multiplex PCR; TCRdb's version includes in-frame clones alone and lacks a portion of them. This table has about 1.1 million clones, approximately 77% appearing once. Sequenced: memory CD4+ T cells from PBMCs. Subset reported: CD45RA-negative fraction. The receptors here all came from a man aged 18 to 30 in good health. Some clones in this sample may be carry-over from other donors' samples.

This clone was counted at least ten times. J is TRBJ1-4 and V is TRBV5-1; a weak D match, TRBD1 (5 bases). CDR1 SGHRS and CDR2 YFSETQ come from the germline V gene. Trimming pared 4 bases from V and 2 bases from J, leaving 18 bases between. CDR3 length equals 17 residues. Written as DNA, the CDR3 is TGCGCCAGCAGCGCGGACCTTGGGGGGGTTACTAATGAAAAACTGTTTTTT. This sequence encodes CASSADLGGVTNEKLFF.

The chain combines TRBV9 with TRBJ1-1, with D unclear. V lost 0 bases to trimming and J lost 4 bases, with 10 bases between them. The length of the CDR3 is 14 residues. Germline CDR1 reads SGDLS; CDR2 reads YYNGEE. Written as DNA, the CDR3 is TGTGCCAGCAGCGTAGCCGGGAGCGTCACTGAAGCTTTCTTT. It yields the protein CASSVAGSVTEAFF.

The rearrangement uses TRBV7-9 and TRBJ2-7; D may be TRBD2 (5 bases). The ends were cut back, 7 bases at V and 3 bases at J, with 10 bases in the middle. CDR1 SEHNR and CDR2 FQNEAQ come from the germline V gene (reference sequence). This CDR3 spans 12 amino acids. The CDR3 nucleotides are TGTGCCAGCACCTCTAGCAGCTACGAGCAGTACTTC. It specifies CASTSSSYEQYF.